This T cell receptor (beta chain) stems from a study of shared clonotypes between healthy human individuals. After removal of 4 bases from V and 5 bases from J, the junction contained 3 bases not matched to a gene. Per the germline V gene, CDR1 is SGHRS and CDR2 is YFSETQ. This CDR3 comprises 14 residues. Per sorted-subset replicate PCR, input was roughly 200 ng DNA, representing around 29,000 T cell genomes. Original processing notes: ImmunoSEQ output lacked quality scores and full-length reads, limiting matched filtering. Some clones are missing from TCRdb's copy, which holds only in-frame ones; the method was immunoSEQ multiplex PCR. The DNA gave D and trimming, while V, J and clone size come from that table. This sample carries over 2 million clones, 95% of them seen once, and the ten largest clones take 0.13%.

Sequencing was carried out using naive CD4+ T cells sorted from blood. Subset in this sample: CD45RA+ positively selected. This receptor was identified in a man younger than 30 in good health. The chain has TRBV5-1 and TRBJ1-4; the match to TRBD1 covers 9 bases. The CDR3 DNA follows: TGCGCCAGCAGCACACAGGGGGCAAATGAAAAACTGTTTTTT. Protein sequence: CASSTQGANEKLFF.